This T cell receptor beta chain was sequenced in a study of patients and donors after allogeneic stem cell transplantation. Trimming stripped 1 base from V and 0 bases from J, with 9 bases between. The V gene's germline CDR1 is SGHRS and CDR2 YFSETQ. The CDR3 is 15 residues long. TCRdb re-called the RT-PCR reads with MiXCR, one entry per CDR3 protein. The sample yields some 960,000 distinct CDR3 sequences, more than 15% seen once. The source material was blood, either unsorted or a sorted T cell fraction (not recorded which). The receptor was isolated from a human donor who was either an allogeneic HSCT recipient or a stem cell or donor lymphocyte infusion donor (not recorded which). It is not recorded whose cells these are; they may come from a transplant donor. The chain couples TRBV5-1 to TRBJ2-3; no clear D gene. CDR3 in amino acids: CASSLFGPSTDTQYF. The CDR3 nucleotides are TGCGCCAGCAGCTTGTTCGGCCCTAGCACAGATACGCAGTATTTT.